These 22 T cell receptor beta chains share one sample of origin, sequenced in a study of blood T cell repertoires in COVID-19. Only in-frame clones appear in the TCRdb table, and some are missing; sequencing was by immunoSEQ multiplex PCR. The repertoire consists of roughly 180,000 clones, with just over 85% occurring once and the leading ten covering 8% to 10%. The sequenced sample was peripheral blood. These receptors all stem from a man aged 55 to 70 with acute or convalescent COVID-19.

V and J are TRBV5-1 and TRBJ1-4, with TRBD1 identical over 7 bases. This CDR3 region has 14 residues. The germline V gene has CDR1 SGHRS and CDR2 YFSETQ. The V and J ends lost 5 bases and 3 bases, in that order; junction bases with no gene match: 4. In DNA form, the CDR3 reads TGCGCCAGCAGAGACGGGACAGCTAATGAAAAACTGTTTTTT. This codes for CASRDGTANEKLFF.

This chain joins TRBV7-9 and TRBJ1-4; no firm D call. The CDR3 extends over 14 amino acids. Trimming cost V 4 bases and J 5 bases, with 11 bases left between them. Germline CDR1 is SEHNR and CDR2 is FQNEAQ (reference sequence). The CDR3 loop reads CASSYGLQNEKLFF. The CDR3 DNA is TGTGCCAGCAGCTACGGGTTACAAAATGAAAAACTGTTTTTT.

The CDR3 nucleotides read TGTGCCAGCAGCCAACTAGCGGGGTACAATGAGCAGTTCTTC. Protein sequence: CASSQLAGYNEQFF. This sequence joins TRBV3-1 (or the pseudogene TRBV3-2) and TRBJ2-1; the match to TRBD2 covers 9 bases. The trim removed 2 bases at V and 4 bases at J, leaving 0 bases unmatched. This CDR3 comprises 14 residues. Germline CDR1 reads LGHDT; CDR2 reads YNNKEL (reference sequence).

The V gene is TRBV21-1, the J gene TRBJ2-1; the table's D call, TRBD2, was not checked against the DNA. TRBV21-1 is a documented pseudogene. The CDR3 extends over 15 amino acids. The CDR3 here is CASTPGDCCDNEQFF. The DNA of the CDR3 is TGTGCCAGCACGCCCGGGGACTGCTGTGACAATGAGCAGTTCTTC.

The V gene is TRBV7-2, the J gene TRBJ2-1; the D gene is possibly TRBD1 (6 bases). Germline CDR1 and CDR2: SGHTA and FQGNSA. The CDR3 spans 13 residues. The CDR3 nucleotides read TGTGTAATCCAGGGGAAGAGGTACAATGAGCAGTTCTTC. It yields the protein CVIQGKRYNEQFF.

The V and J genes are TRBV7-9 and TRBJ1-1; no clear D gene. The CDR3 covers 11 residues. Looked up from germline, CDR1 is SEHNR and CDR2 is FQNEAQ (reference sequence). V dropped 8 bases and J dropped 10 bases, with 14 bases sitting between them. The CDR3, as DNA: TGTGCCAGCTCCCTCCGGGGTTCAGCTTTCTTT. This encodes CASSLRGSAFF. Drawing the rest from reference TRBV7-9 and TRBJ1-1, the complete variable domain is DTGVSQNPRHKITKRGQNVTFRCDPISEHNRLYWYRQTLGQGPEFLTYFQNEAQLEKSRLLSDRFSAERPKGSFSTLEIQRTEQGDSAMYLCASSLRGSAFFGQGTRLTVV.

The chain is built from TRBV2 and TRBJ1-2, with TRBD1 as a possible D gene (5 bases). Germline CDR1 is SNHLY and CDR2 is FYNNEI. Trimming stripped 6 bases from V and 6 bases from J, with 14 bases between. The CDR3 covers 13 residues. Here the CDR3 DNA reads TGTGCCAGCAGCGACCAGGGTTATGATGGCTACACCTTC. Its protein product is CASSDQGYDGYTF.

The V and J genes are TRBV12-3 or TRBV12-4 and TRBJ1-2, with D unresolved. V dropped 2 bases and J dropped 4 bases, with 8 bases sitting between them. The CDR3 contains 13 residues. The CDR3 reads CASSLSAGYGYTF. The CDR3 DNA reads TGTGCCAGCAGTTTATCGGCGGGCTATGGCTACACCTTC.

V gene TRBV27 combines with J gene TRBJ2-5, with D maybe TRBD1 (5 bases). The ends were cut back, 3 bases at V and 1 base at J, with 6 bases in the middle. CDR3 length: 13 amino acids. Germline values: CDR1 MNHEY, CDR2 SMNVEV (reference sequence). The DNA of the CDR3 is TGTGCCAGCAGTTTGGACATCCAAGAGACCCAGTACTTC. The encoded protein is CASSLDIQETQYF.

The V and J genes are TRBV5-1 and TRBJ1-3; 9 bases map to TRBD1. This CDR3 is 16 amino acids long. Germline CDR1 SGHRS, CDR2 YFSETQ. V lost 3 bases, J lost 0 bases, and 4 bases stayed unmatched. The CDR3 loop reads CASSSGTGLSGNTIYF. The DNA of the CDR3 is TGCGCCAGCAGCTCAGGGACAGGGCTCTCTGGAAACACCATATATTTT.

This rearrangement joins TRBV5-1 to TRBJ2-7; the D gene is possibly TRBD2 (5 bases). Germline CDR1 SGHRS, CDR2 YFSETQ. Deletions cut 3 bases from V and 5 bases from J, with 15 bases between. The CDR3 totals 14 residues. The CDR3 loop reads CASSSRGVSHEQYF. The CDR3 DNA reads TGCGCCAGCAGCTCCCGGGGAGTCAGCCACGAGCAGTACTTC.

The chain joins TRBV5-6 to TRBJ1-2; D possibly corresponds to TRBD1 (6 bases). The ends were cut back, 0 bases at V and 8 bases at J, with 14 bases in the middle. From germline, CDR1 is SGHDT and CDR2 YYEEEE. The CDR3 length is 14 residues. DNA for the CDR3: TGTGCCAGCAGCTTGGAGGGAGGGGGACGGGGCTACACCTTC. Amino acids: CASSLEGGGRGYTF.

The rearrangement uses TRBV27 and TRBJ2-3; 8 positions match TRBD2. Germline CDR1 reads MNHEY; CDR2 reads SMNVEV (reference sequence). With V trimmed by 6 bases and J by 5 bases, 28 bases remained unmatched. This CDR3 is built from 21 residues. The CDR3 region has the DNA TGTGCCAGCAGGGCCCGATGGCTAGGAGCCTTTGGGCGGGAGGCTGTAGATACGCAGTATTTT. Translated: CASRARWLGAFGREAVDTQYF.

This clone was seen only once. The V call is TRBV6-6, the J call TRBJ1-6; D is unclear. Trimming took off 0 bases at V and 14 bases at J, with 8 bases between the two ends. CDR1 and CDR2 (germline): MNHNY, SVGAGI (reference sequence). This CDR3 spans 12 amino acids. The CDR3 nucleotides are TGTGCCAGCAGTTACTCGAGAGAGACCCTCCACTTT. Translation: CASSYSRETLHF.

The V and J genes are TRBV23-1 and TRBJ1-1, with 8 bases that match TRBD1. TRBV23-1 counts as an open reading frame of uncertain function. The length of the CDR3 is 16 residues. The J segment lost 3 bases and the V segment lost 3 bases, leaving 9 bases of the junction unmatched. The CDR3 sequence is CASSHALGQEDTEAFF. The CDR3 DNA is TGCGCCAGCAGTCACGCTTTGGGACAGGAAGACACTGAAGCTTTCTTT.

The chain has TRBV7-8 and TRBJ2-5; D is uncertain. Germline V gene data show CDR1 as SGHVS and CDR2 as FQNEAQ. The CDR3 covers 14 residues. Deletions cut 1 base from V and 7 bases from J, with 13 bases between. CDR3 in amino acids: CASSLELAQVTQYF. The CDR3 coding sequence is TGTGCCAGCAGCTTAGAGTTGGCGCAGGTGACCCAGTACTTC.

The CDR3 reads CASSGENYGYTF. CDR3 DNA sequence: TGTGCCAGCAGTGGGGAGAACTATGGCTACACCTTC. J is TRBJ1-2 and V is TRBV2; D is uncertain. Trimming removed 4 bases from V and 2 bases from J, with 5 bases in between. From germline, CDR1 is SNHLY and CDR2 FYNNEI. The CDR3 extends over 12 amino acids.

The CDR3 DNA follows: TGTGCCAGCGCCGGGGAGGATGGGGCCTACGAGCAGTACTTC. Translating it yields CASAGEDGAYEQYF. This chain connects TRBV25-1 to TRBJ2-7, with D possibly being TRBD2 (6 bases). The V end was cut by 8 bases, the J end by 2 bases, with 16 bases between. The CDR3 has 14 amino acids. The germline V gene encodes CDR1 MGHDK and CDR2 SYGVNS.

V is TRBV6-5 and J is TRBJ2-1, with 8 bases identical to TRBD1. Looked up from germline, CDR1 is MNHEY and CDR2 is SVGAGI. Trimming took 6 bases from V and 0 from J; bases not matched to a gene: 4. CDR3 size: 15 residues. CDR3 bases: TGTGCCAGCAGCCGACAGGGGTCCTCCTACAATGAGCAGTTCTTC. It specifies CASSRQGSSYNEQFF.

The chain carries TRBV18 and TRBJ2-7; D is ambiguous. The CDR3 is 12 amino acids. In germline, CDR1 is KGHSH, CDR2 LQKENI. The V end was cut by 3 bases, the J end by 7 bases, with 10 bases between. The CDR3 nucleotides are TGTGCCAGCTCACCGTACTCCGGGGAGCAGTACTTC. This codes for CASSPYSGEQYF.

This chain uses TRBV30 with TRBJ1-5, with a tentative D call TRBD1 (6 bases). This CDR3 spans 14 amino acids. V gave up 0 bases and J gave up 6 bases, with 12 bases separating them. Germline V lookup: CDR1 GTSNPN, CDR2 SVGIG (reference sequence). The CDR3 sequence is CAWSVGQGRQPQHF. The CDR3, as DNA: TGTGCCTGGAGTGTGGGGCAGGGGCGTCAGCCCCAGCATTTT.

The chain links TRBV6-5 to TRBJ2-1, with 11 bases fitting TRBD2. Germline V gene lookup returns CDR1 MNHEY and CDR2 SVGAGI. V shed 2 bases, J shed 9 bases, and the junction held 3 bases outside the gene matches. The CDR3 covers 14 residues. The CDR3 region is CASSYLAGGREQFF. The CDR3 DNA is TGTGCCAGCAGTTACCTAGCGGGAGGCCGTGAGCAGTTCTTC.